This T cell receptor (beta chain) derives from a study of T cell responses to AZD1222 COVID-19 vaccine. The germline V gene has CDR1 PRHDT and CDR2 FYEKMQ (reference sequence). V gave up 0 bases and J gave up 7 bases; unmatched junction bases: 4. The CDR3 length is 16 residues. Generated by immunoSEQ multiplex PCR, the TCRdb table keeps only in-frame clones and is missing some. The table shows about 150,000 clones, with roughly 90% occurring only once. This clonotype was sampled from an adult in good health. The rearrangement joins TRBV13 to TRBJ1-4; 11 positions match TRBD1. The starting material was peripheral blood, obtained on day 0 of AZD1222 vaccination. The CDR3 loop reads CASSLGRTGGGEKLFF. The CDR3 nucleotides are TGTGCCAGCAGCTTAGGCCGGACAGGGGGCGGTGAAAAACTGTTTTTT.